Below are 2 T cell receptor beta chains sequenced from a single sample in a study of CD8 T cells in ankylosing spondylitis. One entry per CDR3 protein results from TCRdb running MiXCR on the 5' RACE reads. The repertoire holds 200,000 or so distinct CDR3 sequences, roughly 13% seen once, with 11% in the top ten. Source material: blood, either unsorted or a sorted T cell fraction (not recorded which). These receptor sequences come from a female donor with ankylosing spondylitis or in good health (not recorded which).

This clonotype was recorded many times. This chain links TRBV15 with TRBJ2-7; D tentatively reads TRBD1 or TRBD2 (5 bases each). Per the germline V gene, CDR1 is LNHNV and CDR2 is YYDKDF (reference sequence). Trimming shortened V by 0 bases and J by 4 bases, and 13 bases separated the two germline ends. The CDR3 runs to 15 residues. CDR3 residues: CATSRDRRWGYEQYF. The DNA of the CDR3 is TGTGCCACCAGCAGAGACCGGAGGTGGGGGTACGAGCAGTACTTC. The full variable domain, in which reference TRBV15 and TRBJ2-7 provide the parts outside the CDR3, is DAMVIQNPRYQVTQFGKPVTLSCSQTLNHNVMYWYQQKSSQAPKLLFHYYDKDFNNEADTPDNFQSRRPNTSFCFLDIRSPGLGDTAMYLCATSRDRRWGYEQYFGPGTRLTVT.

This clonotype has just a few counts. V usage is TRBV12-3 or TRBV12-4 and J usage is TRBJ2-1, with 7 bases fitting TRBD2. The CDR3 has 13 residues. Germline trimming cut 11 bases from V and 7 bases from J; bases unmatched to any gene: 11. The CDR3 nucleotides are TGTGCCTCTCGAGCTAGCGGTAATAATGAGCAGTTCTTC. The encoded protein is CASRASGNNEQFF.